These T cell receptor beta chains were read from a single sample in a study of T-cell reconstitution after alpha-beta-depleted transplantation in children. One entry per CDR3 protein, called by TCRdb with MiXCR from the PCR reads. The sample contains some 300,000 distinct CDR3 sequences, over 7.5% of which appear only once. This sample comprised peripheral blood, obtained 360 days after TCRalphabeta/CD19-depleted stem cell transplant. These receptors were collected from a female patient aged 2 to 10 who had a stem cell transplant for Fanconi anemia, so the T cells may come from the graft donor. The CDR3 runs from the conserved cysteine through the conserved F or W. Fields, in order: CDR3 protein, CDR3 DNA, clone size, V gene, J gene, D gene, CDR3 length. D genes are given only for firm matches. Only part of the rows carry a size: once, few, many, or a class if the clone is expanded.

cdr3_aa: CASSLKGGGLETQYF
cdr3_nt: TGTGCCAGCAGCTTGAAAGGGGGGGGATTGGAGACCCAGTACTTC
clone_size: many
v_call: TRBV5-4
j_call: TRBJ2-5
d_call: -
cdr3_length: 15

cdr3_aa: CASSLEGWQYF
cdr3_nt: TGTGCCAGCAGTCTAGAAGGGTGGCAGTACTTC
clone_size: many
v_call: TRBV13
j_call: TRBJ2-7
d_call: -
cdr3_length: 11

cdr3_aa: CASSVGATYNEQFF
cdr3_nt: TGTGCCAGCAGCGTAGGGGCCACCTACAATGAGCAGTTCTTC
clone_size: many
v_call: TRBV9
j_call: TRBJ2-1
d_call: -
cdr3_length: 14

cdr3_aa: CAVRWDSPLHF
cdr3_nt: TGTGCCGTAAGGTGGGATTCACCCCTCCACTTT
clone_size: few
v_call: TRBV6-1
j_call: TRBJ1-6
d_call: -
cdr3_length: 11

cdr3_aa: CSARGRMNTEAFF
cdr3_nt: TGCAGTGCCAGAGGCAGGATGAACACTGAAGCTTTCTTT
clone_size: many
v_call: TRBV20-1
j_call: TRBJ1-1
d_call: -
cdr3_length: 13

cdr3_aa: CASQKLGDPGELFF
cdr3_nt: TGTGCCAGCCAGAAGTTAGGAGATCCCGGGGAGCTGTTTTTT
clone_size: many
v_call: TRBV6-2/TRBV6-3
j_call: TRBJ2-2
d_call: -
cdr3_length: 14

cdr3_aa: CASSTWDSSYEQYF
cdr3_nt: TGTGCCAGCAGCACGTGGGACAGCTCCTACGAGCAGTACTTC
clone_size: -
v_call: TRBV5-6
j_call: TRBJ2-7
d_call: TRBD1
cdr3_length: 14

cdr3_aa: CASSSGSVYNEQFF
cdr3_nt: TGTGCCAGCAGCTCAGGCAGCGTCTACAATGAGCAGTTCTTC
clone_size: many
v_call: TRBV7-2
j_call: TRBJ2-1
d_call: -
cdr3_length: 14

cdr3_aa: CASSVMTSSYNEQFF
cdr3_nt: TGTGCCAGCAGCGTAATGACCAGCTCCTACAATGAGCAGTTCTTC
clone_size: many
v_call: TRBV5-6
j_call: TRBJ2-1
d_call: -
cdr3_length: 15

cdr3_aa: CSASTGRNSNQPQHF
cdr3_nt: TGCAGTGCCTCGACAGGGCGTAATAGCAATCAGCCCCAGCATTTT
clone_size: few
v_call: TRBV20-1
j_call: TRBJ1-5
d_call: TRBD1
cdr3_length: 15

cdr3_aa: CASSLLRLRGGWETQYF
cdr3_nt: TGTGCCAGCAGCTTACTCCGTCTCCGGGGGGGATGGGAGACCCAGTACTTC
clone_size: many
v_call: TRBV7-2
j_call: TRBJ2-5
d_call: TRBD2
cdr3_length: 17

cdr3_aa: CASSLQAENTEAFF
cdr3_nt: TGCGCCAGCAGCTTACAAGCGGAGAACACTGAAGCTTTCTTT
clone_size: many
v_call: TRBV5-1
j_call: TRBJ1-1
d_call: -
cdr3_length: 14

cdr3_aa: CAIGPDPGGYGYTF
cdr3_nt: TGTGCCATCGGCCCGGACCCAGGAGGCTATGGCTACACCTTC
clone_size: -
v_call: TRBV7-9
j_call: TRBJ1-2
d_call: -
cdr3_length: 14

cdr3_aa: CSASTSAYNEQFF
cdr3_nt: TGCAGTGCTAGCACTAGCGCCTACAATGAGCAGTTCTTC
clone_size: many
v_call: TRBV20-1
j_call: TRBJ2-1
d_call: TRBD2
cdr3_length: 13

cdr3_aa: CASSSPGEDMNTEAFF
cdr3_nt: TGTGCCAGCAGCAGTCCGGGGGAAGATATGAACACTGAAGCTTTCTTT
clone_size: many
v_call: TRBV28
j_call: TRBJ1-1
d_call: -
cdr3_length: 16

cdr3_aa: CASSINAPGTGYGYTF
cdr3_nt: TGTGCCAGCAGTATAAACGCTCCCGGGACAGGCTATGGCTACACCTTC
clone_size: many
v_call: TRBV6-5
j_call: TRBJ1-2
d_call: TRBD1
cdr3_length: 16

cdr3_aa: CASSQVAGEGYTF
cdr3_nt: TGTGCCAGCAGCCAAGTGGCAGGGGAAGGCTACACCTTC
clone_size: once
v_call: TRBV14
j_call: TRBJ1-2
d_call: -
cdr3_length: 13

cdr3_aa: CASRGTSGNEQFF
cdr3_nt: TGTGCCAGCAGAGGGACTAGCGGAAATGAGCAGTTCTTC
clone_size: few
v_call: TRBV2
j_call: TRBJ2-1
d_call: TRBD2
cdr3_length: 13

cdr3_aa: CASSLAGPATDTQYF
cdr3_nt: TGTGCCAGCAGCTTGGCGGGCCCCGCGACAGATACGCAGTATTTT
clone_size: -
v_call: TRBV7-9
j_call: TRBJ2-3
d_call: -
cdr3_length: 15

cdr3_aa: CSVSSGRLHLTDTQYF
cdr3_nt: TGCAGTGTCTCTAGCGGGAGGCTGCACCTCACAGATACGCAGTATTTT
clone_size: many
v_call: TRBV20-1
j_call: TRBJ2-3
d_call: TRBD2
cdr3_length: 16

cdr3_aa: CASSLAGLGRQGPNEQFF
cdr3_nt: TGTGCCAGCAGCTTAGCGGGCCTGGGGCGACAGGGTCCCAATGAGCAGTTCTTC
clone_size: few
v_call: TRBV7-8
j_call: TRBJ2-1
d_call: TRBD1
cdr3_length: 18

cdr3_aa: CASSQDFHGPGNTIYF
cdr3_nt: TGCGCCAGCAGCCAAGATTTCCACGGCCCTGGAAACACCATATATTTT
clone_size: few
v_call: TRBV4-3
j_call: TRBJ1-3
d_call: -
cdr3_length: 16

cdr3_aa: CASSLARGLYYGYTF
cdr3_nt: TGTGCCAGCAGCTTAGCACGCGGGCTTTACTATGGCTACACCTTC
clone_size: -
v_call: TRBV7-8
j_call: TRBJ1-2
d_call: -
cdr3_length: 15

cdr3_aa: CASSIPGAYEQYF
cdr3_nt: TGTGCCAGTAGTATCCCAGGGGCCTACGAGCAGTACTTC
clone_size: few
v_call: TRBV19
j_call: TRBJ2-7
d_call: -
cdr3_length: 13

cdr3_aa: CASSLRPGLAGGNTGELFF
cdr3_nt: TGTGCCAGCAGCTTAAGGCCGGGACTAGCGGGCGGGAACACCGGGGAGCTGTTTTTT
clone_size: -
v_call: TRBV7-3
j_call: TRBJ2-2
d_call: TRBD2
cdr3_length: 19

cdr3_aa: CATSNSGSGNGELFF
cdr3_nt: TGTGCCACCAGTAATAGCGGGAGCGGTAACGGGGAGCTGTTTTTT
clone_size: many
v_call: TRBV24-1
j_call: TRBJ2-2
d_call: TRBD2
cdr3_length: 15

cdr3_aa: CASSSGTGVGETQYF
cdr3_nt: TGCGCCAGCAGCTCCGGGACAGGGGTTGGGGAGACCCAGTACTTC
clone_size: few
v_call: TRBV5-1
j_call: TRBJ2-5
d_call: TRBD1
cdr3_length: 15

cdr3_aa: CASSAHGSGRWSYEQYF
cdr3_nt: TGTGCCAGCAGCGCCCATGGCAGCGGGAGATGGTCCTACGAGCAGTACTTC
clone_size: -
v_call: TRBV9
j_call: TRBJ2-7
d_call: TRBD2
cdr3_length: 17

cdr3_aa: CASSPPNGNTEAFF
cdr3_nt: TGTGCCAGCTCACCACCTAACGGGAACACTGAAGCTTTCTTT
clone_size: few
v_call: TRBV18
j_call: TRBJ1-1
d_call: -
cdr3_length: 14

cdr3_aa: CSAREGTEKLFF
cdr3_nt: TGCAGTGCTAGAGAAGGGACAGAAAAACTGTTTTTT
clone_size: many
v_call: TRBV20-1
j_call: TRBJ1-4
d_call: -
cdr3_length: 12

cdr3_aa: CASSEQGRDTQYF
cdr3_nt: TGTGCCAGCAGTGAACAGGGAAGGGATACGCAGTATTTT
clone_size: few
v_call: TRBV2
j_call: TRBJ2-3
d_call: -
cdr3_length: 13

cdr3_aa: CASSQDETTRIYEQYF
cdr3_nt: TGTGCCAGCAGCCAGGATGAGACTACCCGAATCTACGAGCAGTACTTC
clone_size: few
v_call: TRBV4-2
j_call: TRBJ2-7
d_call: -
cdr3_length: 16

cdr3_aa: CASRREGMNTEAFF
cdr3_nt: TGCGCCAGCAGGAGGGAGGGGATGAACACTGAAGCTTTCTTT
clone_size: few
v_call: TRBV10-2
j_call: TRBJ1-1
d_call: -
cdr3_length: 14